This TCR beta chain was captured by sequencing in a study of Tregs in tolerant kidney transplant recipients. Study-level findings and limits: Donor-specific Treg expansion exceeded global Treg expansion in tolerant patients, suggesting antigen drive. The most relevant donor-specific Treg TCRbeta repertoire apparently came from expansion with activated donor B cells.

Mixed chimerism was transient after nonmyeloablative marrow transplants from related graft donors. The CDR3 is 21 residues long. Per the germline V gene, CDR1 is LGHNA and CDR2 is YNFKEQ. Trimming at V came to 0 bases and at J to 0 bases, leaving 12 bases not matched to a gene. Assay: immunoSEQ multiplex PCR; the TCRdb copy retains only in-frame clones and omits some. The table shows 75,000 to 100,000 clones, with roughly 93% occurring only once. This clone has only one observation. The antigen remains undetermined. The source was CD4+ T cells from blood (PBMCs), collected 12 months after the transplant. The receptor's source is a human patient who received a combined kidney and bone marrow transplant. Some T cells may have come from the graft donor. The chain recombines TRBV4-2 with TRBJ2-3, with 13 bases aligning to TRBD2. The CDR3 sequence: CASSQEPGLAGEPSSTDTQYF. The CDR3 DNA is TGTGCCAGCAGCCAAGAACCAGGACTAGCGGGGGAGCCCTCTAGCACAGATACGCAGTATTTT.